A selection of T cell receptor beta chains follows, all from one sample in a study of radiotherapy plus CTLA-4 blockade in lung cancer. Data came from immunoSEQ multiplex PCR; TCRdb stores just in-frame clones and leaves some out. The table has 86,000 or so clones, roughly 79% seen once. The sample consisted of peripheral blood, taken from a patient treated with radiotherapy plus ipilimumab. All receptors come from a human donor with non-small cell lung cancer who had a partial response to radiotherapy plus ipilimumab. Some clones in this sample may be carry-over from other donors' samples. The CDR3 runs from the conserved cysteine through the conserved F or W. D genes are given only for firm matches.

v_gene: TRBV4-2; d_gene: -; j_gene: TRBJ2-7; CDR3nt: TGTGCCAGCAGCCAAGAGTTCGGGGATTCCTACGAGCAGTACTTC; CDR3aa: CASSQEFGDSYEQYF
v_gene: TRBV7-2; d_gene: TRBD1; j_gene: TRBJ1-1; CDR3nt: TGTGCCAGCAGCTGGGGGAGTGGGACAGGGGTATTAGCTTTCTTT; CDR3aa: CASSWGSGTGVLAFF
v_gene: TRBV28; d_gene: TRBD1; j_gene: TRBJ1-5; CDR3nt: TGTGCCAGCAGCACGGACAGGGGGCGGACTCAGCCCCAGCATTTT; CDR3aa: CASSTDRGRTQPQHF
v_gene: TRBV10-3; d_gene: -; j_gene: TRBJ1-5; CDR3nt: TGTGCCATCAGCGCCCTACAGGGTAATCAGCCCCAGCATTTT; CDR3aa: CAISALQGNQPQHF
v_gene: TRBV5-1; d_gene: TRBD1; j_gene: TRBJ2-2; CDR3nt: TGCGCCAGCAGCGAACAGGGGGCGGACACCGGGGAGCTGTTTTTT; CDR3aa: CASSEQGADTGELFF
v_gene: TRBV30; d_gene: -; j_gene: TRBJ1-1; CDR3nt: TGTGCCTGGAGTGCAGGGAACACTGAAGCTTTCTTT; CDR3aa: CAWSAGNTEAFF
v_gene: TRBV19; d_gene: -; j_gene: TRBJ2-7; CDR3nt: TGTGCCAGTAGTACGGGACAGCGGGGGTCCTACGAGCAGTACTTC; CDR3aa: CASSTGQRGSYEQYF
v_gene: TRBV5-4; d_gene: -; j_gene: TRBJ2-2; CDR3nt: TGTGCCAGCAGCTTGTACGGGTCTAGCGGGGAGCTGTTTTTT; CDR3aa: CASSLYGSSGELFF
v_gene: TRBV11-2; d_gene: TRBD2; j_gene: TRBJ2-3; CDR3nt: TGTGCCAGCAGCACCCGGACTAGCGGGAGGGGGATTGGCACAGATACGCAGTATTTT; CDR3aa: CASSTRTSGRGIGTDTQYF
v_gene: TRBV7-8; d_gene: -; j_gene: TRBJ2-3; CDR3nt: TGTGCCAGCAGCTTAGATGGGGGCAGTTGGGATACGCAGTATTTT; CDR3aa: CASSLDGGSWDTQYF
v_gene: TRBV4-3; d_gene: -; j_gene: TRBJ2-7; CDR3nt: TGCGCCAGCAGCCAAGAATTGTCAGATTACGAGCAGTACTTC; CDR3aa: CASSQELSDYEQYF